These 26 T cell receptor beta chains share one sample of origin, sequenced in a study of blood T cells in healthy people across ages. The use of a sample-barcoded 5' primer and a J-beta primer mix characterized a second PCR of roughly 6 to 11 cycles. From the 5' RACE reads, TCRdb called clonotypes with MiXCR, one entry per CDR3 protein. Of roughly 680,000 distinct CDR3 sequences in the sample, under 25% were seen once. The sequencing sample was made of blood. Receptor source: a man between 70 and 80 years old in good health.

The chain employs TRBV5-1 and TRBJ1-1; D call uncertain. V shed 3 bases and J shed 5 bases, with 14 bases lying between them. The CDR3 totals 14 residues. Germline assignment: CDR1 SGHRS and CDR2 YFSETQ. The chain's CDR3 is CASSSAGRATEAFF. CDR3 DNA sequence: TGCGCCAGCAGCTCGGCGGGGAGAGCTACTGAAGCTTTCTTT.

With respect to this clonotype: Sequence at one end of the junction differs from germline and may be a read error. The chain couples TRBV7-2 to TRBJ2-3; D is unresolved. CDR1 is SGHTA, CDR2 FQGNSA, per germline. The CDR3 covers 12 residues. In DNA form, the CDR3 reads TGTGCCGGCAGCCGCAGCACAGATACGCAGTATTTT. Its protein is CAGSRSTDTQYF. The full variable domain, in which reference TRBV7-2 and TRBJ2-3 provide the parts outside the CDR3, is GAGVSQSPSNKVTEKGKDVELRCDPISGHTALYWYRQSLGQGLEFLIYFQGNSAPDKSGLPSDRFSAERTGGSVSTLTIQRTQQEDSAVYLCAGSRSTDTQYFGPGTRLTVL.

The chain is built from TRBV11-2 and TRBJ2-4, with D possibly matching TRBD2 (6 bases). CDR1 is SGHAT, CDR2 FQNNGV, per germline. Trimming stripped 5 bases from V and 0 bases from J, with 17 bases between. The CDR3 consists of 17 residues. CDR3 DNA sequence: TGTGCCAGCAGCCCCCGGGTAATAGCGGTAGCCAAAAACATTCAGTACTTC. This sequence encodes CASSPRVIAVAKNIQYF.

V usage is TRBV20-1 and J usage is TRBJ2-5, with D possibly TRBD1 on 6 matching bases. Germline assignment: CDR1 DFQATT and CDR2 SNEGSKA (reference sequence). This CDR3 contains 13 residues. V was clipped by 1 base and J by 5 bases, with 11 bases between them. Here the CDR3 DNA reads TGCAGTGCTAGAGCAGGGGCTCGGGAGACCCAGTACTTC. Protein: CSARAGARETQYF.

This clonotype turned up a few times. This chain joins TRBV2 and TRBJ2-5; a possible D gene is TRBD1 (6 bases). V lost 4 bases and J 7 bases, leaving 16 bases between the germline ends. The CDR3 has 14 residues. Germline assignment: CDR1 SNHLY and CDR2 FYNNEI. In nucleotides, the CDR3 is TGTGCCAGCAGTGGTGGACAGCCCGGCGGGACCCAGTACTTC. Residues: CASSGGQPGGTQYF.

This clonotype appeared a few times. The chain couples TRBV7-2 to TRBJ2-7; D is unclear. This CDR3 has 14 amino acids. Germline-derived CDR1 and CDR2 are SGHTA and FQGNSA. V lost 5 bases to trimming and J lost 1 base, with 12 bases between them. CDR3 sequence: CASSPAQGSYEQYF. The CDR3 DNA reads as TGTGCCAGCAGCCCCGCACAAGGATCCTACGAGCAGTACTTC.

The V call is TRBV6-5, the J call TRBJ1-5, with a possible D match to TRBD1 (5 bases). CDR3 size: 13 residues. V dropped 10 bases and J dropped 4 bases, with 14 bases sitting between them. Germline V gene sequence: CDR1 MNHEY, CDR2 SVGAGI. The CDR3 DNA reads as TGTGCCACAGGGACCGAGGCGAATCAGCCCCAGCATTTT. Protein product: CATGTEANQPQHF.

The table lists this clonotype with many counts. V gene TRBV14 combines with J gene TRBJ2-3; 8 bases are shared with TRBD2. CDR1 and CDR2 from the germline V gene are SGHDN and FVKESK. With 1 base clipped from V and 3 bases from J, the junction kept 9 bases outside the gene matches. This CDR3 has 17 amino acids. The CDR3 is CASSQGLSGTPTDTQYF. CDR3 DNA sequence: TGTGCCAGCAGCCAAGGCCTTAGCGGGACGCCGACAGATACGCAGTATTTT.

The chain couples TRBV5-1 to TRBJ1-1, with TRBD1 as a possible D gene (5 bases). This CDR3 has 14 amino acids. The V gene lost 4 bases and the J gene lost 2 bases, with 12 bases spanning the gap. The germline gives CDR1 SGHRS, CDR2 YFSETQ. This chain's CDR3 is CASSMNGGNTEAFF. In DNA form, the CDR3 reads TGCGCCAGCAGCATGAACGGGGGAAACACTGAAGCTTTCTTT.

This clonotype appeared a few times. This chain links TRBV29-1 with TRBJ2-5; D perhaps matches TRBD1 (6 bases). With 2 bases removed from V and 5 bases from J, the gap between germline ends came to 9 bases. The CDR3 contains 12 residues. Germline V CDR1 and CDR2: SQVTM, ANQGSEA. CDR3 bases: TGCAGCGTTGAACAGGGGAGCGAGACCCAGTACTTC. This sequence encodes CSVEQGSETQYF.

V usage is TRBV15 and J usage is TRBJ2-1; 7 bases align to TRBD2. The DNA end lines up better with TRBJ2-7; the J call may be wrong. Germline V lookup: CDR1 LNHNV, CDR2 YYDKDF (reference sequence). The CDR3 extends over 15 amino acids. DNA of the CDR3: TGTGCCACCAGCAGACGAGCGGGGAATACCTACGAGCAGTACTTC. It yields the protein CATSRRAGNTYEQYF.

In this sample, this clonotype turned up a few times. The V gene is TRBV10-3, the J gene TRBJ1-2; weak D call: TRBD1 (5 bases). V was trimmed by 2 bases and J by 3 bases, leaving 10 bases between them. In germline, CDR1 is ENHRY, CDR2 SYGVKD. The CDR3 runs to 14 residues. CDR3 protein: CAISEGVGDYGYTF. Here the CDR3 DNA reads TGTGCCATCAGTGAGGGGGTAGGGGACTATGGCTACACCTTC.

The chain combines TRBV12-5 with TRBJ2-7, with TRBD2 as a possible D gene (5 bases). V lost 6 bases and J lost 0, with 9 bases in between. This CDR3 has 13 residues. CDR1 LGHNT and CDR2 FRNRAP come from the germline V gene. DNA of the CDR3: TGTGCTAGTGGCGACGGGATCTCCTACGAGCAGTACTTC. This encodes CASGDGISYEQYF.

This clonotype was detected many times. The rearrangement uses TRBV6-2 or TRBV6-3 and TRBJ2-1; 12 nucleotides agree with TRBD2. Germline CDR1 is MNHEY and CDR2 is SVGEGT. V trimming: 2 bases; J trimming: 1 base; junction bases outside the gene matches: 6. The length of the CDR3 is 18 residues. As DNA, the CDR3 is TGTGCCAGCAGTTACCTAGCGGGAGGGCCCGGATCCTACAATGAGCAGTTCTTC. Translated, it gives CASSYLAGGPGSYNEQFF.

Many counts were recorded for this clonotype. V and J are TRBV7-9 and TRBJ1-4; 8 bases line up with TRBD1. The CDR3 extends over 15 amino acids. The J segment lost 8 bases and the V segment lost 5 bases, leaving 10 bases of the junction unmatched. CDR1 is SEHNR and CDR2 is FQNEAQ in the germline V gene (reference sequence). CDR3 residues: CASSGIQGGGEKLFF. CDR3 coding DNA: TGTGCCAGCAGCGGGATACAGGGGGGAGGAGAAAAACTGTTTTTT.

Only a few counts were recorded for this clonotype. This chain joins TRBV2 and TRBJ2-1; possible D gene TRBD1, 5 bases. The V gene's germline CDR1 is SNHLY and CDR2 FYNNEI. The length of the CDR3 is 16 residues. V was pared by 4 bases and J by 2 bases, with 15 bases between. The CDR3 loop is CASSGLLGQTYNEQFF. The CDR3 DNA reads TGTGCCAGCAGTGGGTTGCTTGGACAAACCTACAATGAGCAGTTCTTC.

The count of this clonotype is one. The chain combines TRBV10-3 with TRBJ1-5, with 11 bases identical to TRBD1. The CDR3 runs 15 residues. The V gene's germline CDR1 is ENHRY and CDR2 SYGVKD. The V gene end was trimmed by 3 bases and the J gene end by 5 bases; junction bases not matched to a gene: 3. The CDR3 reads CAISDSDRGHQPQHF. In DNA form, the CDR3 reads TGTGCCATCAGTGATTCGGACAGGGGGCATCAGCCCCAGCATTTT.

This clonotype occurred a few times. V gene TRBV6-5 combines with J gene TRBJ1-3; D gene unclear. The V gene lost 2 bases and the J gene lost 0 bases, with 11 bases spanning the gap. The germline V gene has CDR1 MNHEY and CDR2 SVGAGI. This CDR3 spans 16 amino acids. The chain's CDR3 is CASSYALPSSGNTIYF. CDR3 bases: TGTGCCAGCAGTTACGCCCTACCGAGCTCTGGAAACACCATATATTTT.

The chain joins TRBV20-1 to TRBJ2-4, with TRBD2 matching over 9 bases. V lost 5 bases, J lost 4 bases, and 9 bases stayed unmatched. The CDR3 has 15 residues. CDR1 is DFQATT, CDR2 SNEGSKA, per germline (reference sequence). The CDR3 sequence is CSAPGLARFKNIQYF. CDR3 bases: TGCAGTGCTCCCGGACTAGCGAGGTTTAAAAACATTCAGTACTTC.

This clonotype came up a few times. The V gene is TRBV12-3 or TRBV12-4, the J gene TRBJ2-1; D is perhaps TRBD1 or TRBD2 (5 bases each). The DNA end is a closer match to TRBJ2-5, so the J assignment may be wrong. CDR3 length: 13 amino acids. CDR3 sequence (DNA): TGTGCCAGCAGTCCGCATGCCCGAGGGGACCAGTACTTC. Translated: CASSPHARGDQYF.

This CDR3 is CSARDESPGLETQYF. As DNA, the CDR3 is TGCAGTGCTAGAGATGAGTCTCCGGGATTGGAGACCCAGTACTTC. The chain recombines TRBV20-1 with TRBJ2-5; a possible D gene is TRBD2 (5 bases). There are 15 residues in the CDR3. Germline V CDR1 and CDR2: DFQATT, SNEGSKA (reference sequence). With 0 bases removed from V and 5 bases from J, the gap between germline ends came to 16 bases.

About this clonotype: At one end, the junction sequence differs from germline, possibly due to a read error. The J gene is TRBJ2-5, the V gene TRBV12-3 or TRBV12-4; TRBD1 might be the D (6 bases). The better agreement between TRBJ2-1 and the DNA end casts doubt on the J call. The CDR3 spans 15 residues. CDR3: CAGSLGRGNYNEQFF. CDR3 in DNA: TGTGCCGGCAGTTTGGGCAGGGGAAATTACAATGAGCAGTTCTTC.

This clonotype was counted a few times. The J gene is TRBJ2-1, the V gene TRBV5-5; a weak D match, TRBD2 (5 bases). V was cut by 4 bases and J by 0 bases, with 11 bases left in between. Germline V lookup: CDR1 SGHKS, CDR2 YYEKEE (reference sequence). This CDR3 is built from 15 residues. The CDR3 sequence: CASSAFGSSYNEQFF. CDR3 coding DNA: TGTGCCAGCAGCGCCTTTGGGAGCTCCTACAATGAGCAGTTCTTC. Full variable domain (missing parts from reference TRBV5-5 and TRBJ2-1): DAGVTQSPTHLIKTRGQQVTLRCSPISGHKSVSWYQQVLGQGPQFIFQYYEKEERGRGNFPDRFSARQFPNYSSELNVNALLLGDSALYLCASSAFGSSYNEQFFGPGTRLTVL.

Written as DNA, the CDR3 is TGTGCCAGCAGCTTAAAGGGGGGGCCCCAAGAGACCCAGTACTTC. It specifies CASSLKGGPQETQYF. This chain links TRBV7-2 with TRBJ2-5; maybe TRBD2 (7 bases). The V end was cut by 2 bases, the J end by 1 base, with 11 bases between. The CDR3 covers 15 residues. CDR1 SGHTA and CDR2 FQGNSA come from the germline V gene.

This clonotype was observed a handful of times. This chain connects TRBV20-1 to TRBJ1-2; D not resolved. Per the germline V gene, CDR1 is DFQATT and CDR2 is SNEGSKA (reference sequence). This CDR3 has 15 amino acids. Trimming cost V 3 bases and J 0 bases, with 14 bases left between them. The CDR3 DNA is TGCAGTGCTAGGATCTCGGCCCCCACTAACTATGGCTACACCTTC. Protein sequence: CSARISAPTNYGYTF.

In this sample, this clonotype turned up a few times. An end of the junction does not agree with germline; a read error may underlie this. CDR3 coding DNA: TGCAGTGCTAGAGATTTACAGGACACCGGGGAGCTGCTTTTT. Amino acids: CSARDLQDTGELLF. The rearrangement joins TRBV20-1 to TRBJ2-2; the D call may be TRBD1 or TRBD2 (5 bases each). Germline loops: CDR1 DFQATT, CDR2 SNEGSKA (reference sequence). The CDR3 contains 14 residues.